A single sample gave rise to the 22 T cell receptor beta chains below, sequenced in a study of blood T cells in healthy people across ages. A sample-barcoded 5' primer and a J-beta primer mix were used in a second PCR of roughly 6 to 11 cycles. TCRdb re-called the 5' RACE reads with MiXCR, one entry per CDR3 protein. Of about 590,000 distinct CDR3 sequences detected, about 30% appear once; the ten largest clones hold about a sixth. The sample was blood. All receptors come from a woman at least 80 years old in good health.

In its sample, this clonotype was seen many times. The rearrangement links TRBV7-2 to TRBJ2-7, with 13 bases identical to TRBD2. Germline V gives CDR1 SGHTA, CDR2 FQGNSA. The ends lost 5 bases at V and 0 bases at J; junction bases unmatched: 4. This CDR3 is 16 amino acids long. The CDR3 nucleotides read TGTGCCAGCAGCGAGACTAGCGGGGGGCCCTCCTACGAGCAGTACTTC. Translation: CASSETSGGPSYEQYF.

In the case of this clonotype: A much larger clone sits a single nucleotide away, making a read error possible. The chain employs TRBV5-6 and TRBJ2-3; 9 bases match TRBD1. The CDR3 has 15 residues. The junction had 7 bases not matched to a gene; V was cut back by 2 bases and J by 6 bases. Per germline, CDR1 SGHDT and CDR2 YYEEEE. The CDR3 DNA follows: TGTGCCAGCAGCTTTGGACAGGGGACCCTGGATACGCAGTATTTT. Protein product: CASSFGQGTLDTQYF. The complete variable domain, with remaining parts taken from reference TRBV5-6 and TRBJ2-3, reads DAGVTQSPTHLIKTRGQQVTLRCSPKSGHDTVSWYQQALGQGPQFIFQYYEEEERQRGNFPDRFSGHQFPNYSSELNVNALLLGDSALYLCASSFGQGTLDTQYFGPGTRLTVL.

As regards this clonotype: A much larger clone lies one base from this, so it may be a read error. The chain joins TRBV6-1 to TRBJ2-1, with D unclear. The J call could be wrong; TRBJ2-7 is a better fit for the DNA end. Germline V CDR1 and CDR2: MNHNS, SASEGT. The CDR3 has 14 residues. The CDR3 sequence is CASSAWSSYNEQYF. CDR3 in DNA: TGTGCCAGCAGTGCCTGGAGCTCCTACAATGAGCAGTACTTC.

This clonotype was seen at least ten times. The rearrangement joins TRBV5-5 to TRBJ2-5; D is possibly TRBD2 (6 bases). Looked up from germline, CDR1 is SGHKS and CDR2 is YYEKEE (reference sequence). This CDR3 spans 16 amino acids. V lost 4 bases to trimming and J lost 0 bases, with 16 bases between them. CDR3 protein: CASSGGGARYQETQYF. The CDR3 region has the DNA TGTGCCAGCAGCGGTGGCGGGGCACGGTACCAAGAGACCCAGTACTTC.

As for this clonotype: At one of its ends the junction is not consistent with the germline gene, which may arise from a read error. This chain joins TRBV15 and TRBJ1-2; possible D gene TRBD1, 6 bases. The length of the CDR3 is 15 residues. Germline CDR1 LNHNV, CDR2 YYDKDF (reference sequence). The CDR3 sequence: CAISRGDKPNYGYTF. DNA for the CDR3: TGTGCCATCAGCAGAGGGGACAAACCCAACTATGGCTACACCTTC.

This clonotype was picked up many times. The chain combines TRBV5-6 with TRBJ2-3; 10 bases agree with TRBD1. Germline V gene lookup returns CDR1 SGHDT and CDR2 YYEEEE. Losses at the gene ends were 3 bases for V and 4 bases for J; bases not matched to a gene: 5. The CDR3 length is 15 residues. CDR3 coding DNA: TGTGCCAGCAGCTGGGGGACAGGGGACGCAGATACGCAGTATTTT. It encodes CASSWGTGDADTQYF.

This chain joins TRBV7-2 and TRBJ2-7, with no clear D. V gave up 2 bases and J gave up 3 bases, with 14 bases separating them. In germline, CDR1 is SGHTA, CDR2 FQGNSA. The CDR3 spans 15 residues. CDR3 coding DNA: TGTGCCAGCAGCTTAAGAGGTGGGCACAACTACGAGCAGTACTTC. It translates to CASSLRGGHNYEQYF.

About this clonotype: A much larger clone differs from this one at a single base, so this may be a read error. The V call is TRBV4-3, the J call TRBJ1-2; D uncertain. The CDR3 consists of 15 residues. Per the germline V gene, CDR1 is LGHNA and CDR2 is YSLEER. The CDR3 bases are TGCGCCAGCAGCCAAGGATTATCTAACAGCTATGGCCACACCTTC. It translates to CASSQGLSNSYGHTF.

Concerning this clonotype itself: A much more abundant neighbour one base away suggests this may be a read error. V is TRBV2 and J is TRBJ2-1; a weak D match, TRBD1 (5 bases). Germline assignment: CDR1 SNHLY and CDR2 FYNNEI. This CDR3 has 12 residues. The DNA for the CDR3 is TGTACCAGCAGTGAGGACATCAATGAGCAGTTCTTC. This sequence encodes CTSSEDINEQFF. The variable domain in full, completed from reference TRBV2 and TRBJ2-1, reads EPEVTQTPSHQVTQMGQEVILRCVPISNHLYFYWYRQILGQKVEFLVSFYNNEISEKSEIFDDQFSVERPDGSNFTLKIRSTKLEDSAMYFCTSSEDINEQFFGPGTRLTVL.

DNA of the CDR3: TGTGCCAGCGGGACGCAAAGGGCCTACAATGAGCAGTTCTTC. Encoded protein: CASGTQRAYNEQFF. The chain uses TRBV5-4 and TRBJ2-1; D is tentatively TRBD1 or TRBD2 (5 bases each). Germline CDR1 reads SGHNT; CDR2 reads YYREEE (reference sequence). The CDR3 covers 14 residues. With 7 bases removed from V and 2 bases from J, the gap between germline ends came to 13 bases. The whole variable domain, remainder taken from reference TRBV5-4 and TRBJ2-1, is ETGVTQSPTHLIKTRGQQVTLRCSSQSGHNTVSWYQQALGQGPQFIFQYYREEENGRGNFPPRFSGLQFPNYSSELNVNALELDDSALYLCASGTQRAYNEQFFGPGTRLTVL.

The chain has TRBV28 and TRBJ2-5; a possible D gene is TRBD2 (6 bases). Germline lookup yields CDR1 MDHEN and CDR2 SYDVKM. Deletions cut 6 bases from V and 2 bases from J, with 19 bases between. CDR3 length equals 16 residues. The CDR3 DNA reads TGTGCCAGCAGCAGTCTAAGGGGACGGGGGCAAGAGACCCAGTACTTC. This encodes CASSSLRGRGQETQYF.

This clonotype was seen only a few times. This may stem from a read error, because a much larger clone lies one nucleotide away. In nucleotides, the CDR3 is TGTGCCAGCAGTTTAGGGGGACAGCGCTCCTACGAGCAGTACTTC. This encodes CASSLGGQRSYEQYF. The V and J genes are TRBV12-3 or TRBV12-4 and TRBJ2-7, with 7 bases fitting TRBD1. Unmatched junction bases numbered 3, after V lost 1 base and J lost 0 bases. The CDR3 has 15 residues.

This clonotype showed up many times. The chain couples TRBV7-8 to TRBJ2-3; D call uncertain. Germline V CDR1 and CDR2: SGHVS, FQNEAQ. The V gene lost 0 bases and the J gene lost 4 bases, with 8 bases spanning the gap. The CDR3 is made up of 14 amino acids. CDR3 region: CASSLALGSDTQYF. The CDR3 DNA is TGTGCCAGCAGCTTAGCGCTAGGGTCAGATACGCAGTATTTT.

Turning to this clonotype: A read error may explain this, as a much larger clone is one base away. The rearrangement joins TRBV5-6 to TRBJ2-7; D may match TRBD1 or TRBD2 (5 bases each). Germline-derived CDR1 and CDR2 are SGHDT and YYEEEE. This CDR3 region has 15 residues. The CDR3 nucleotides read TGTGCCAGCAGCTTGCTGGGGACCTCCTCCTACGGGCAGTACTTC. Encoded protein: CASSLLGTSSYGQYF.

There are many counts of this clonotype. The chain carries TRBV11-1 and TRBJ2-7; weak D call: TRBD1 (6 bases). Germline-derived CDR1 and CDR2 are SGHAT and FQDESV (reference sequence). There are 15 residues in the CDR3. The V end lost 2 bases, the J end lost 4 bases, and 15 bases lay between the germline ends. This CDR3 reads CASSLLQGTRYEQYF. CDR3 in DNA: TGTGCCAGCAGCTTATTGCAGGGGACAAGATACGAGCAGTACTTC.

This clonotype was counted a few times. A read error may be the cause here, since a much bigger clone is one base away. The chain combines TRBV11-2 with TRBJ2-4, with D unclear. V lost 5 bases to trimming and J lost 0 bases, with 26 bases between them. The germline CDR1 and CDR2 sequences are SGHAT and FQNNGV. The CDR3 loop spans 20 amino acids. Here the CDR3 reads CASSRRLSTSRFLAKNIQYF. CDR3 coding DNA: TGTGCCAGCAGCCGTCGCCTGTCCACCTCGCGCTTCCTAGCCAAAAACATTCAGTACTTC.

There are many counts of this clonotype. This chain links TRBV7-2 with TRBJ2-7; D is uncertain. CDR3 length: 13 residues. Deletions cut 1 base from V and 6 bases from J, with 10 bases between. Germline-derived CDR1 and CDR2 are SGHTA and FQGNSA. The CDR3 loop is CASSLVIQGEQYF. Written as DNA, the CDR3 is TGTGCCAGCAGCTTAGTTATCCAAGGCGAGCAGTACTTC.

This clonotype was seen just once. The chain uses TRBV4-3 and TRBJ2-7; TRBD2 matches 10 bases. The germline gives CDR1 LGHNA, CDR2 YSLEER. The V and J ends lost 6 bases and 4 bases, in that order; junction bases with no gene match: 12. This CDR3 comprises 16 residues. The CDR3 DNA sequence: TGCGCCAGCAGTCGCGGACCCAGGACTAGCGGATACGAGCAGTACTTC. Translation: CASSRGPRTSGYEQYF.

This clonotype was observed many times. The V call is TRBV15, the J call TRBJ2-5; TRBD1 is a possible D gene (5 bases). The ends were cut back, 0 bases at V and 7 bases at J, with 12 bases in the middle. The CDR3 runs to 14 residues. Looked up from germline, CDR1 is LNHNV and CDR2 is YYDKDF (reference sequence). For the CDR3, the DNA is TGTGCCACCAGCAGAGATAGTCAAAGGGGGACCCAGTACTTC. Its translation is CATSRDSQRGTQYF.

A word on this clonotype: A much larger clone lies a single base off, so this may be a read error. This rearrangement joins TRBV4-2 to TRBJ2-1; 9 bases agree with TRBD2. The length of the CDR3 is 16 residues. Germline trimming cut 1 base from V and 13 bases from J; bases unmatched to any gene: 14. Per germline, CDR1 LGHNA and CDR2 YNFKEQ. The CDR3 loop reads CASSQVGAGGSETQFF. The CDR3, as DNA: TGTGCCAGCAGCCAAGTAGGAGCGGGGGGTTCAGAGACCCAGTTCTTC.

This clonotype was seen ten or more times. The chain employs TRBV29-1 and TRBJ2-7; D possibly matches TRBD1 or TRBD2 (7 bases each). Between the trimmed V and J ends, which lost 6 bases and 2 bases, there was a span of 14 bases. Germline assignment: CDR1 SQVTM and CDR2 ANQGSEA. This CDR3 comprises 13 residues. The CDR3, as DNA: TGCAGCGTCCGTTCAGGGGGGGCCTACGAGCAGTACTTC. Protein: CSVRSGGAYEQYF.

The chain is built from TRBV2 and TRBJ2-3; possibly TRBD2 for D (5 bases). V was clipped by 3 bases and J by 6 bases, with 19 bases between them. Germline CDR1 and CDR2: SNHLY and FYNNEI. The CDR3 extends over 16 amino acids. The CDR3 nucleotides are TGTGCCAGCAGTGAGGCGGCTGGCGGAGGTCAGGATACGCAGTATTTT. Translated, it gives CASSEAAGGGQDTQYF.